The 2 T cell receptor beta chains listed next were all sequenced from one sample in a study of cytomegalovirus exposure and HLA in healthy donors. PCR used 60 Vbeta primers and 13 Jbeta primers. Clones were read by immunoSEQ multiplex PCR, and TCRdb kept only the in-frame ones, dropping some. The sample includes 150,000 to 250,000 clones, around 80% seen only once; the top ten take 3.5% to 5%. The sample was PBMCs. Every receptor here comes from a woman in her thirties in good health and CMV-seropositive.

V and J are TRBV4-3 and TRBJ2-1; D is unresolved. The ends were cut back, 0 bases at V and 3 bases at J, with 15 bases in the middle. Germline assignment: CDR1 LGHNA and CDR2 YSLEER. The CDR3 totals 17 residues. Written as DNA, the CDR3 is TGCGCCAGCAGCCAAGATGCCGTTAGTCGTAACTACAATGAGCAGTTCTTC. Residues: CASSQDAVSRNYNEQFF.

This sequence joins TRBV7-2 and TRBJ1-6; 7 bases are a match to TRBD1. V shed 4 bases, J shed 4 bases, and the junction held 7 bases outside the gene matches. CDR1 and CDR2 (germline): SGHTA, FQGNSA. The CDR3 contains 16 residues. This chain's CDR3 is CASSSPGQLYNSPLHF. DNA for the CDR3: TGTGCCAGCAGCTCGCCGGGACAGCTGTATAATTCACCCCTCCACTTT.